This TCR beta chain derives from a study of identical twins. Through template switching, a universal primer site was introduced, and the cDNA contained unique molecular identifiers. TCRdb ran MiXCR on the 5' RACE reads and lists one entry per CDR3 protein. The table lists 1.5 million to 2 million distinct CDR3 sequences, around a third of them singletons. Germline V CDR1 and CDR2: MGHDK, SYGVNS. CDR3 length equals 14 residues. The V and J ends lost 1 base and 4 bases respectively, with 11 bases between them. The TCR originated in a newborn girl in good health. The chain links TRBV25-1 to TRBJ2-7; tentatively, D is TRBD1 (6 bases). The material sequenced was cord blood. The CDR3 sequence is CASSELGRGYEQYF. CDR3 nucleotides: TGTGCCAGCAGTGAATTGGGCAGGGGTTACGAGCAGTACTTC.